The TCR beta chain described here comes from a study of vaccination effects on CD4 cells after COVID-19. Study findings and constraints: Convalescent patients in the study were few, and early post-infection timepoints were absent.

Germline-derived CDR1 and CDR2 are ENHRY and SYGVKD. This CDR3 is built from 18 residues. The V segment lost 0 bases and the J segment 4 bases; nucleotides outside the gene matches: 10. Under the ViraFEST assay, PBMC were stimulated with viral peptide pools so that antigen-specific CD4+ T cells expanded. Sequencing was performed afterwards. Isolating CD4+ T cells followed roughly ten days of culture. The healthy vaccine recipients, who had no prior SARS-CoV-2 infection, showed negative nucleocapsid antibodies. Each well held approximately 1.8 million PBMC cultured with about 9.1 ug/ml peptides and 10 IU/ml IL-2. In the cultures, half the medium was exchanged for IL-2 medium on days 3 and 7. This clone was picked up one time. Its antigen remains unidentified. The data were produced by immunoSEQ multiplex PCR, yet TCRdb's version contains in-frame clones alone and is incomplete. The data hold tens of thousands of clones, with 73% observed a single time.

This chain uses TRBV10-3 with TRBJ2-1; 9 positions agree with TRBD1. The sequences come from CD4+ T cells from PBMCs cultured with SARS-CoV-2 spike peptides, collected before COVID-19 vaccination. This sequence was found in a human donor who received a COVID-19 vaccine. The CDR3 reads CAISESSRIGTGYNEQFF. CDR3 DNA: TGTGCCATCAGTGAGTCCTCGCGGATCGGGACAGGGTACAATGAGCAGTTCTTC.